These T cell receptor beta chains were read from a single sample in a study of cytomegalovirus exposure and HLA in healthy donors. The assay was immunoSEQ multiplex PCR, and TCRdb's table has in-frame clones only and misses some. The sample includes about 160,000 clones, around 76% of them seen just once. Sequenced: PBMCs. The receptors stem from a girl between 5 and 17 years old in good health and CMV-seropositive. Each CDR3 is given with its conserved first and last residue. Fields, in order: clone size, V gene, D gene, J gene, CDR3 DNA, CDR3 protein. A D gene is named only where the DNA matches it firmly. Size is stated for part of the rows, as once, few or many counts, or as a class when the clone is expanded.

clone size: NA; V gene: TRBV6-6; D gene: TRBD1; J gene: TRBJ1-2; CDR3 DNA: TGTGCCAGCAGTACTCAGGGGGACTATGGCTACACCTTC; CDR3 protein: CASSTQGDYGYTF
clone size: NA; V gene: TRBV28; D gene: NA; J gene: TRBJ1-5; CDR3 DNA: TGTGCCAGCAGTTTTGGGGGGGCACGGCAGCCCCAGCATTTT; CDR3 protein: CASSFGGARQPQHF
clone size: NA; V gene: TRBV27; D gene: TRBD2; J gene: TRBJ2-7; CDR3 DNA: TGTGCCAGCAGTCCCACCTCCGGGACTACATCCTACGAGCAGTACTTC; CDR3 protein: CASSPTSGTTSYEQYF
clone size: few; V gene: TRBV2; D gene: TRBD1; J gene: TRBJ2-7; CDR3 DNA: TGTGCCAGCAGTGAGAGGACAGGGACAACCTACGAGCAGTACTTC; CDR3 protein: CASSERTGTTYEQYF
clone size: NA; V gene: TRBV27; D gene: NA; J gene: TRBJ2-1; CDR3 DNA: TGTGCCAGCAGTTTATCATACAGGGGGGCGGGAGGGCCCTCCTACAATGAGCAGTTCTTC; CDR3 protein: CASSLSYRGAGGPSYNEQFF
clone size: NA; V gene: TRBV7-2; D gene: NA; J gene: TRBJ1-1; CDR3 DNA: TGTGCCAGCAGTCAACAGGGTGGAGGTGAAGCTTTCTTT; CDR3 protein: CASSQQGGGEAFF
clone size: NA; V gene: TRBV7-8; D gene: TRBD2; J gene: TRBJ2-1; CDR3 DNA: TGTGCCAGCAGCTTAGCGCGGGAGGATTATAATAATGAGCAGTTCTTC; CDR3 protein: CASSLAREDYNNEQFF
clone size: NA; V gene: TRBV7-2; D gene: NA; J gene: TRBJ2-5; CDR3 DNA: TGTGCCAGCAGCTTATCCGGGATGGAAGAGACCCAGTACTTC; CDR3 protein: CASSLSGMEETQYF
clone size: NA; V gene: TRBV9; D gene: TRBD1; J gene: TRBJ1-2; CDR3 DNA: TGTGCCAGCAGCGTAGAGGCAGGGGGAGCCTATGGCTACACCTTC; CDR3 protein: CASSVEAGGAYGYTF
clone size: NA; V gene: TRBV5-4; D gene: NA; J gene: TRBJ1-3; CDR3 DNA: TGTGCCAGCAGCTTGAACGACAACTCTGGAAACACCATATATTTT; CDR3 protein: CASSLNDNSGNTIYF
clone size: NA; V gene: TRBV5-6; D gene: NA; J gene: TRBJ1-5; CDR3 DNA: TGTGCCAGCAGCGCCGGGGAGGCTCAGCCCCAGCATTTT; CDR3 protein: CASSAGEAQPQHF
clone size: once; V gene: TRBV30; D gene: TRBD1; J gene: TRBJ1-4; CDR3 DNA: TGTGCCTGGAGTGACCGGGACAGGGGAGGGAAACTGTTTTTT; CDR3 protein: CAWSDRDRGGKLFF
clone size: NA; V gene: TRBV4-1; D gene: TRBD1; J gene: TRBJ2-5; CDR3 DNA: TGCGCCAGCAGCCAAGTGGGGACAGGGTTGGAGACCCAGTACTTC; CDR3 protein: CASSQVGTGLETQYF
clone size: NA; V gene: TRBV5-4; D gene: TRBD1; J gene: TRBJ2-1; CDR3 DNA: TGTGCCAGCAGCTTGGAACCAGGGGGTGATGAGCAGTTCTTC; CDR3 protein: CASSLEPGGDEQFF
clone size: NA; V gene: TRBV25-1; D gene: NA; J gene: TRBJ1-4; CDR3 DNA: TGTGCCACCTACTTTTATGAAAAACTGTTTTTT; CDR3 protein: CATYFYEKLFF
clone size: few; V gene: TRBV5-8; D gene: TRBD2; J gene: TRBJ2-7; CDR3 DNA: TGTGCCAGCAGCCCGGGACTAGCGCGCACCTACGAGCAGTACTTC; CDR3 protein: CASSPGLARTYEQYF
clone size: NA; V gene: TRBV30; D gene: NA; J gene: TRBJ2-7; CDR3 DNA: TGTGCCTGGAGCCGCTGGGCGGGAATGAGCTCCTACGAGCAGTACTTC; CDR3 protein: CAWSRWAGMSSYEQYF
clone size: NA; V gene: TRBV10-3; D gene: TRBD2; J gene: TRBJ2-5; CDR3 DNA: TGTGCCATCAGTGGTGGACTAGCGGGAGGGCAAGAGACCCAGTACTTC; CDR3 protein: CAISGGLAGGQETQYF
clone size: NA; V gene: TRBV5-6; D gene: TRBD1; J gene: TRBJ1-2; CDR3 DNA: TGTGCCAGCAGCGATGGGACAGGAACTGGCTATGGCTACACCTTC; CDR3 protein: CASSDGTGTGYGYTF
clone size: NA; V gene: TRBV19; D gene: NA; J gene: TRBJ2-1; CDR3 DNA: TGTGCCAGTAGTATCAGCGGCAGGACTTACAATGAGCAGTTCTTC; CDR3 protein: CASSISGRTYNEQFF
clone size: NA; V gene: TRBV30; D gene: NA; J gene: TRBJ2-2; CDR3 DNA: TGTGCCTGGAGTTTGGGACTTTCAAACACCGGGGAGCTGTTTTTT; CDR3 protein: CAWSLGLSNTGELFF
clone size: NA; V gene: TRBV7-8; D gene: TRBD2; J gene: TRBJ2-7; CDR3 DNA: TGTGCCAGCAGCTTAGGAGGACTAGCGAGCTCCTACGAGCAGTACTTC; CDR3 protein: CASSLGGLASSYEQYF
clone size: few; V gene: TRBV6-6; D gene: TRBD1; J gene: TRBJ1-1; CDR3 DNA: TGTGCCAGCAGACCGGGACAGCCCACTGAAGCTTTCTTT; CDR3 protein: CASRPGQPTEAFF
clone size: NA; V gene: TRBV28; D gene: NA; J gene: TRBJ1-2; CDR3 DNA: TGTGCCAGCAGTTTTGGGGGGTATGGCTACACCTTC; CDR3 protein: CASSFGGYGYTF
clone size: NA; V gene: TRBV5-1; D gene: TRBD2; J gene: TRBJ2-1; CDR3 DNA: TGCGCCAGCAGGCTTGAACTAGCGGCCACCTACAATGAGCAGTTCTTC; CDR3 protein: CASRLELAATYNEQFF
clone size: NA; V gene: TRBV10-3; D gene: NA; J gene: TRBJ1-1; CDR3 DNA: TGTGCCATCAGGCATGCCGTCCAGGAGAACACTGAAGCTTTCTTT; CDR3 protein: CAIRHAVQENTEAFF
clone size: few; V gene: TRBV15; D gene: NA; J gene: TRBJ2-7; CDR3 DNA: TGTGCCACCAGCAGAGATTCCCCGTATCTCAGGGGCTCCTACGAGCAGTACTTC; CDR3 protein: CATSRDSPYLRGSYEQYF
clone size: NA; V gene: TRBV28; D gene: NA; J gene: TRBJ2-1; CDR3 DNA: TGTGCCAGCAGAACCATGGACAGCGACTACAATGAGCAGTTCTTC; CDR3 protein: CASRTMDSDYNEQFF
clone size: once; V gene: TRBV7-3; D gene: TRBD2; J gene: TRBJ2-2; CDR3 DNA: TGTGCCAGCACCCGTGGCGGGGGGGGCGGGGAGCTGTTTTTT; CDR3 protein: CASTRGGGGGELFF
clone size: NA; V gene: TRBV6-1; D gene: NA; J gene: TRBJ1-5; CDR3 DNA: TGTGCCAGCAGACAAGACAGAAACAATCAGCCCCAGCATTTT; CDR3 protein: CASRQDRNNQPQHF